Listed below are T cell receptor beta chains from one sample, sequenced in a study of post-analysis software for immune sequencing data. TCRdb re-analysed the PCR reads in MiXCR, keeping a single row per CDR3 protein. The sample lists about 770,000 distinct CDR3 sequences; 35% to 55% were seen once. Sequencing was performed on blood. The receptors were sampled from a girl under 18 with multiple sclerosis. CDR3s include the opening cysteine and the closing phenylalanine or tryptophan. A D gene is named only where the DNA matches it firmly. The size of a clone is reported for some rows only, either as once, few or many, or as a class for expanded clones.

D gene: NA; V gene: TRBV7-2; J gene: TRBJ1-1; clone size: NA; CDR3 DNA: TGTGCCAGCAGTTACTCGAATGAAGCTTTCTTT; CDR3 protein: CASSYSNEAFF
D gene: TRBD2; V gene: TRBV7-2; J gene: TRBJ2-7; clone size: few; CDR3 DNA: TGTGCCAGCAGCCAAGTGGCGGGAGTCGAGCAGTACTTC; CDR3 protein: CASSQVAGVEQYF
D gene: NA; V gene: TRBV20-1; J gene: TRBJ1-2; clone size: few; CDR3 DNA: TGCAGTGCTAGAGATGTTGGCTATGGCTACACCTTC; CDR3 protein: CSARDVGYGYTF
D gene: NA; V gene: TRBV10-3; J gene: TRBJ2-1; clone size: few; CDR3 DNA: TGTGCCATCGACGGCACAGCCGGGGATGAGCAGTTCTTC; CDR3 protein: CAIDGTAGDEQFF
D gene: NA; V gene: TRBV9; J gene: TRBJ2-3; clone size: NA; CDR3 DNA: TGTGCCAGCAGCGTAGGGAGCTGGGGGAGCACAGATACGCAGTATTTT; CDR3 protein: CASSVGSWGSTDTQYF
D gene: NA; V gene: TRBV28; J gene: TRBJ2-7; clone size: NA; CDR3 DNA: TGTGCCAGCAGCTCCCGGAACGGACGGGCCTACGAGCAGTACTTC; CDR3 protein: CASSSRNGRAYEQYF
D gene: TRBD2; V gene: TRBV9; J gene: TRBJ2-1; clone size: NA; CDR3 DNA: TGTGCCAGCGGGGGACTAGCGGGAGGGCCTCGAGGGAATGAGCAGTTCTTC; CDR3 protein: CASGGLAGGPRGNEQFF
D gene: TRBD2; V gene: TRBV5-1; J gene: TRBJ2-1; clone size: NA; CDR3 DNA: TGCGCCAGCAGCTCCCGGGGAGCGGGGTCCTACAATGAGCAGTTCTTC; CDR3 protein: CASSSRGAGSYNEQFF
D gene: TRBD2; V gene: TRBV5-1; J gene: TRBJ2-7; clone size: NA; CDR3 DNA: TGCGCCAGCAGAGTTGGGGTAGCGGGATACTACGAGCAGTACTTC; CDR3 protein: CASRVGVAGYYEQYF
D gene: NA; V gene: TRBV6-6; J gene: TRBJ2-2; clone size: once; CDR3 DNA: TGTGCCAGCAGTTACTCGAGGGCGGGCGCGAACACCGGGGAGCTGTTTTTT; CDR3 protein: CASSYSRAGANTGELFF
D gene: TRBD1; V gene: TRBV9; J gene: TRBJ2-1; clone size: NA; CDR3 DNA: TGTGCCAGCAGCTTTCGACGACAGGGGGCCTACAATGAGCAGTTCTTC; CDR3 protein: CASSFRRQGAYNEQFF
D gene: NA; V gene: TRBV7-3; J gene: TRBJ2-3; clone size: NA; CDR3 DNA: TGTGCCAGCAGCGCCTTGGGGGCGGGAGCCCCAGATACGCAGTATTTT; CDR3 protein: CASSALGAGAPDTQYF
D gene: NA; V gene: TRBV3-1; J gene: TRBJ2-7; clone size: few; CDR3 DNA: TGTGCCAGCAGTCTAACGCTCCCCACCCACGAGCAGTACTTC; CDR3 protein: CASSLTLPTHEQYF
D gene: NA; V gene: TRBV3-1; J gene: TRBJ2-7; clone size: NA; CDR3 DNA: TGTGCCAGCAGCCAAGTTCCTGCCCACGAGCAGTACTTC; CDR3 protein: CASSQVPAHEQYF
D gene: NA; V gene: TRBV12-3/TRBV12-4; J gene: TRBJ1-1; clone size: many; CDR3 DNA: TGTGCCAGCAGTTGGGGTCCTCAGAACACTGAAGCTTTCTTT; CDR3 protein: CASSWGPQNTEAFF
D gene: NA; V gene: TRBV6-6; J gene: TRBJ1-2; clone size: NA; CDR3 DNA: TGTGCCAGCAGTTACGGGGAAAACTATGGCTACACCTTC; CDR3 protein: CASSYGENYGYTF
D gene: NA; V gene: TRBV20-1; J gene: TRBJ2-7; clone size: NA; CDR3 DNA: TGCAGTGCTAGTGATTCAGGGGCGCTCGGGGACGAGCAGTACTTC; CDR3 protein: CSASDSGALGDEQYF
D gene: TRBD1; V gene: TRBV9; J gene: TRBJ1-1; clone size: NA; CDR3 DNA: TGTGCCAGCAGCCCCGGGGCAGGGGGGCTGAACACTGAAGCTTTCTTT; CDR3 protein: CASSPGAGGLNTEAFF
D gene: NA; V gene: TRBV28; J gene: TRBJ2-7; clone size: NA; CDR3 DNA: TGTGCCAGCAGTAGGGGGTTGCGCGCCATAATCTCCTACGAGCAGTACTTC; CDR3 protein: CASSRGLRAIISYEQYF
D gene: TRBD1; V gene: TRBV6-6; J gene: TRBJ2-7; clone size: NA; CDR3 DNA: TGTGCCAGCGCCGACAGGGACCCCTACGAGCAGTACTTC; CDR3 protein: CASADRDPYEQYF
D gene: NA; V gene: TRBV7-9; J gene: TRBJ1-2; clone size: NA; CDR3 DNA: TGTGCCAGCAGCGATGGGACATACTATGGCTACACCTTC; CDR3 protein: CASSDGTYYGYTF
D gene: TRBD2; V gene: TRBV7-6; J gene: TRBJ2-5; clone size: NA; CDR3 DNA: TGTGCCGGCAGCCCCCGACTAGCGGGAGTACCTGAGACCCAGTACTTC; CDR3 protein: CAGSPRLAGVPETQYF
D gene: TRBD1; V gene: TRBV28; J gene: TRBJ1-2; clone size: NA; CDR3 DNA: TGTGCCAGCAGCCCGCAAACCGACAGGGACAGGGGCTACACCTTC; CDR3 protein: CASSPQTDRDRGYTF
D gene: NA; V gene: TRBV12-3/TRBV12-4; J gene: TRBJ2-4; clone size: few; CDR3 DNA: TGTGCCAGCAGTCGAAGCCGCCAGGGGTCGGAAAACATTCAGTACTTC; CDR3 protein: CASSRSRQGSENIQYF
D gene: NA; V gene: TRBV27; J gene: TRBJ2-7; clone size: few; CDR3 DNA: TGTGCCAGCAGTTTATCAGTGGGAGTAGACTACGAGCAGTACTTC; CDR3 protein: CASSLSVGVDYEQYF
D gene: TRBD2; V gene: TRBV7-3; J gene: TRBJ2-7; clone size: few; CDR3 DNA: TGTGCCAGCAGCCCTAGCGGGAGGGCCAACGAGCAGTACTTC; CDR3 protein: CASSPSGRANEQYF
D gene: NA; V gene: TRBV3-1; J gene: TRBJ2-7; clone size: NA; CDR3 DNA: TGTGCCAGCAGCCAAGCCTGGAGCGACCTCTCCTACGAGCAGTACTTC; CDR3 protein: CASSQAWSDLSYEQYF
D gene: NA; V gene: TRBV7-2; J gene: TRBJ2-7; clone size: few; CDR3 DNA: TGTGCCAGCAGCTTAGGGGGCGCCCAGACCTACGAGCAGTACTTC; CDR3 protein: CASSLGGAQTYEQYF
D gene: NA; V gene: TRBV5-1; J gene: TRBJ2-1; clone size: NA; CDR3 DNA: TGCGCCAGCGGGACCGGGACTGGGGTGGATGAGCAGTTCTTC; CDR3 protein: CASGTGTGVDEQFF
D gene: NA; V gene: TRBV12-3/TRBV12-4; J gene: TRBJ2-7; clone size: few; CDR3 DNA: TGTGCCAGCAGTACCGCTGGAATCCCTAGGGAGCAGTACTTC; CDR3 protein: CASSTAGIPREQYF
D gene: NA; V gene: TRBV12-3/TRBV12-4; J gene: TRBJ1-2; clone size: NA; CDR3 DNA: TGTGCCAGCAGTTCGACAGATGGCTATGGCTACACCTTC; CDR3 protein: CASSSTDGYGYTF
D gene: NA; V gene: TRBV4-2; J gene: TRBJ1-4; clone size: NA; CDR3 DNA: TGTGCCAGCAGCCAAATAATCCGGATGGGGAAGGAGGAAAAACTGTTTTTT; CDR3 protein: CASSQIIRMGKEEKLFF
D gene: NA; V gene: TRBV6-1; J gene: TRBJ2-7; clone size: NA; CDR3 DNA: TGTGCCAGCAGCTACAAAGCCGAGAGGAGCTCCTACGAGCAGTACTTC; CDR3 protein: CASSYKAERSSYEQYF
D gene: NA; V gene: TRBV7-9; J gene: TRBJ2-1; clone size: NA; CDR3 DNA: TGTGCCAGCAGCTTAGGGAGGGGTTTCCATGGGCAGTTCTTC; CDR3 protein: CASSLGRGFHGQFF
D gene: TRBD1; V gene: TRBV7-8; J gene: TRBJ2-7; clone size: few; CDR3 DNA: TGTGCCAGCAGCTTAGCCATGGGACAGGTAGCCTACGAGCAGTACTTC; CDR3 protein: CASSLAMGQVAYEQYF
D gene: TRBD1; V gene: TRBV6-5; J gene: TRBJ2-7; clone size: few; CDR3 DNA: TGTGCCAGCAGTCGCAGGACAGGAGCCTCCTACGAGCAGTACTTC; CDR3 protein: CASSRRTGASYEQYF
D gene: TRBD2; V gene: TRBV5-1; J gene: TRBJ2-7; clone size: NA; CDR3 DNA: TGCGCCAGCAGCGCTAGCGGGGCAAGCTCCTACAATGAGCAGTACTTC; CDR3 protein: CASSASGASSYNEQYF
D gene: NA; V gene: TRBV12-3/TRBV12-4; J gene: TRBJ1-1; clone size: few; CDR3 DNA: TGTGCCAGCAGTTTACAAGCGGGGGGAACTTATAACACTGAAGCTTTCTTT; CDR3 protein: CASSLQAGGTYNTEAFF
D gene: NA; V gene: TRBV6-4; J gene: TRBJ2-1; clone size: NA; CDR3 DNA: TGTGCCAGGAATAACTACAATGAGCAGTTCTTC; CDR3 protein: CARNNYNEQFF
D gene: NA; V gene: TRBV21-1; J gene: TRBJ2-1; clone size: few; CDR3 DNA: TGTGCCAGCAGATGTCAAAACGGGACAGGGGAGGACAATGAGCAGTTCTTC; CDR3 protein: CASRCQNGTGEDNEQFF
D gene: NA; V gene: TRBV27; J gene: TRBJ2-3; clone size: NA; CDR3 DNA: TGTGCCAGCAGGCCCTATGACAGGTCTACAGATACGCAGTATTTT; CDR3 protein: CASRPYDRSTDTQYF
D gene: TRBD1; V gene: TRBV7-2; J gene: TRBJ2-5; clone size: NA; CDR3 DNA: TGTGCCAGCAGCCCGTTCGGACAGGGGCAAGAGACCCAGTACTTC; CDR3 protein: CASSPFGQGQETQYF